Listed here are 17 T cell receptor beta chains from one sample, sequenced in a study of OX40 agonist ivuxolimab in advanced cancers. Libraries came from the immunoSEQ multiplex PCR assay. The clones in this table, taken by TCRdb from immuneACCESS, are in-frame only. Not every clone is retained; where verified, under half of the shortfall comes from an unresolved V gene, and the cause of the rest is unknown. This sample holds 100,000 to 120,000 clones; approximately 90% were observed only once. The ten most abundant clones make up around 0.27% of the sample. Here the sequenced sample was CD4+ or CD8+ T cells sorted from blood, taken in a trial of the OX40 agonist ivuxolimab. The receptors originated from an adult with an advanced solid tumor such as melanoma, head and neck, liver or kidney cancer.

This clone was seen only once. This chain connects TRBV18 to TRBJ1-5; D possibly corresponds to TRBD1 (5 bases). Looked up from germline, CDR1 is KGHSH and CDR2 is LQKENI. V was cut by 6 bases and J by 4 bases, with 16 bases left in between. The CDR3 is made up of 15 amino acids. The chain's CDR3 is CASSSNGQENQPQHF. CDR3 DNA: TGTGCCAGCTCCTCGAATGGACAAGAAAATCAGCCCCAGCATTTT.

V and J are TRBV7-2 and TRBJ2-5; 7 positions match TRBD2. The junction had 5 bases not matched to a gene; V was cut back by 2 bases and J by 2 bases. Germline lookup yields CDR1 SGHTA and CDR2 FQGNSA. The CDR3 covers 15 residues. The CDR3 is CASSLSGGKQETQYF. CDR3 DNA: TGTGCCAGCAGCTTATCGGGAGGAAAGCAAGAGACCCAGTACTTC.

The rearrangement links TRBV15 to TRBJ1-2; D is undetermined. V gave up 5 bases and J gave up 6 bases, with 10 bases separating them. The CDR3 spans 12 residues. Germline values: CDR1 LNHNV, CDR2 YYDKDF (reference sequence). The CDR3 sequence is CATSSFVDGYTF. The CDR3 DNA reads as TGTGCCACCAGCTCCTTTGTAGATGGCTACACCTTC.

V usage is TRBV30 and J usage is TRBJ1-2, with D maybe TRBD1 (6 bases). The V and J ends lost 2 bases and 6 bases respectively, with 13 bases between them. The CDR3 totals 13 residues. Germline CDR1 and CDR2: GTSNPN and SVGIG (reference sequence). CDR3 in amino acids: CAWSSTGSNGYTF. CDR3 in DNA: TGTGCCTGGAGTTCAACAGGGTCTAATGGCTACACCTTC.

V and J are TRBV7-2 and TRBJ1-1; D is undetermined. Trimming removed 3 bases at V and 0 bases at J, with 5 bases between. CDR1 is SGHTA, CDR2 FQGNSA, per germline. This CDR3 contains 13 residues. This CDR3 is CASSLTLNTEAFF. The CDR3 coding sequence is TGTGCCAGCAGCTTGACTCTGAACACTGAAGCTTTCTTT.

The V and J genes are TRBV19 and TRBJ1-1; no clear D gene. Looked up from germline, CDR1 is LNHDA and CDR2 is SQIVND (reference sequence). This CDR3 contains 14 residues. V was clipped by 2 bases and J by 6 bases, with 13 bases between them. The DNA for the CDR3 is TGTGCCAGTAGTATAAGCATGGCGGAATCTGAAGCTTTCTTT. This translates into CASSISMAESEAFF.

The V gene is TRBV5-1, the J gene TRBJ1-5; D unclear. The CDR3 consists of 15 residues. The ends were cut back, 6 bases at V and 1 base at J, with 14 bases in the middle. Germline lookup yields CDR1 SGHRS and CDR2 YFSETQ. The CDR3 protein is CASKRDGQSNQPQHF. CDR3 sequence (DNA): TGCGCCAGCAAACGGGATGGGCAGAGCAATCAGCCCCAGCATTTT.

The chain uses TRBV18 and TRBJ2-1, with 8 bases that match TRBD2. This CDR3 is built from 15 residues. Trimming took 3 bases from V and 5 from J; bases not matched to a gene: 6. Germline CDR1 is KGHSH and CDR2 is LQKENI. The CDR3 sequence: CASSPPTSGHNEQFF. The CDR3 coding sequence is TGTGCCAGCTCACCCCCAACTAGCGGTCACAATGAGCAGTTCTTC.

This chain uses TRBV28 with TRBJ1-3, with TRBD1 identical over 8 bases. The CDR3 is 17 amino acids. V lost 1 base, J lost 3 bases, and 8 bases stayed unmatched. CDR1 is MDHEN, CDR2 SYDVKM, per germline. The CDR3 coding sequence is TGTGCCAGCAGTTTATTGGTTGGGACAGGTGATGGAAACACCATATATTTT. Amino acids: CASSLLVGTGDGNTIYF.

This chain connects TRBV6-1 to TRBJ1-1; D is unclear. V was trimmed by 3 bases and J by 0 bases, leaving 8 bases between them. Germline CDR1 is MNHNS and CDR2 is SASEGT. The CDR3 runs 14 residues. DNA for the CDR3: TGTGCCAGCAGTGAGAATTACATGAACACTGAAGCTTTCTTT. As protein: CASSENYMNTEAFF.

The gene calls are TRBV19 and TRBJ1-5; D not resolved. Trimming removed 1 base at V and 4 bases at J, with 11 bases between. Germline loops: CDR1 LNHDA, CDR2 SQIVND (reference sequence). CDR3 length equals 15 residues. The CDR3 DNA follows: TGTGCCAGTAGTATAGCCCAGATTTCGAATCAGCCCCAGCATTTT. It codes for CASSIAQISNQPQHF.

J is TRBJ2-3 and V is TRBV30, with D possibly matching TRBD1 (5 bases). There are 16 residues in the CDR3. The germline V gene has CDR1 GTSNPN and CDR2 SVGIG (reference sequence). V shed 0 bases and J shed 0 bases, with 13 bases lying between them. The CDR3 region is CAWSVRSTDSTDTQYF. The CDR3 region has the DNA TGTGCCTGGAGTGTTCGATCGACAGATAGCACAGATACGCAGTATTTT.

The chain carries TRBV19 and TRBJ1-5, with unresolved D. This CDR3 spans 15 amino acids. Trimming removed 9 bases from V and 6 bases from J, with 21 bases in between. The germline gives CDR1 LNHDA, CDR2 SQIVND (reference sequence). CDR3 DNA: TGTGCCAGCAAACTGGGCGGTAGGGCCAGTCAGCCCCAGCATTTT. Encoded protein: CASKLGGRASQPQHF.

The chain employs TRBV6-1 and TRBJ1-2, with a weak D call TRBD1 (6 bases). Trimming removed 7 bases at V and 8 bases at J, with 11 bases between. In germline, CDR1 is MNHNS, CDR2 SASEGT. The CDR3 consists of 11 residues. The CDR3 loop reads CASTTGWGYTF. DNA for the CDR3: TGTGCCAGCACCACAGGGTGGGGCTACACCTTC.

The chain recombines TRBV30 with TRBJ2-7, with D uncertain. This CDR3 has 12 residues. V was trimmed by 0 bases and J by 3 bases, leaving 6 bases between them. CDR1 and CDR2 from the germline V gene are GTSNPN and SVGIG (reference sequence). The CDR3 is CAWSVYVYEQYF. As DNA, the CDR3 is TGTGCCTGGAGTGTCTATGTCTACGAGCAGTACTTC. Full variable domain (missing parts from reference TRBV30 and TRBJ2-7): SQTIHQWPATLVQPVGSPLSLECTVEGTSNPNLYWYRQAAGRGLQLLFYSVGIGQISSEVPQNLSASRPQDRQFILSSKKLLLSDSGFYLCAWSVYVYEQYFGPGTRLTVT.

The CDR3 is CASSVVGLTSGANVLTF. In nucleotides, the CDR3 is TGTGCCAGCAGTGTAGTCGGTCTCACCTCTGGGGCCAACGTCCTGACTTTC. The chain links TRBV6-1 to TRBJ2-6; D gene ambiguous. V was cut by 4 bases and J by 0 bases, with 13 bases left in between. The length of the CDR3 is 17 residues. From germline, CDR1 is MNHNS and CDR2 SASEGT.

CDR3 in DNA: TGTGCCAGCAGCGTAGCTCCGACAGGGGATCAGCCCCAGCATTTT. This codes for CASSVAPTGDQPQHF. This sequence joins TRBV9 and TRBJ1-5; 8 positions agree with TRBD1. V trimming: 0 bases; J trimming: 5 bases; junction bases outside the gene matches: 4. This CDR3 is 15 amino acids long. Germline V gene lookup returns CDR1 SGDLS and CDR2 YYNGEE.